This TCR beta chain is from a study of shared clonotypes between healthy human individuals. Study overall: Per donor, three plates held CD4 naive cells, three held CD4 memory, two held CD8 naive and one held CD8 memory.

General study findings and limits: Relative to their counterparts shared across all four donors, non-shared clonotypes exhibited diminished generation probabilities.

Trimming took off 0 bases at V and 3 bases at J, with 25 bases between the two ends. There are 20 residues in the CDR3. Germline V gene lookup returns CDR1 SGHAT and CDR2 FQNNGV. TCRdb's copy holds only in-frame clones and misses some; the assay was immunoSEQ multiplex PCR. The sample carries about 680,000 clones, about 90% recorded once. The naive CD8 population came from CD45RO-negative cells selected for CCR7, without terminally differentiated effector memory CD45RA+ cells. With regard to this clone: The antigen is undetermined.

The receptor's source is a man between 25 and 39 years old in good health. Sequencing was performed on naive CD8+ T cells sorted from blood. V usage is TRBV11-2 and J usage is TRBJ2-3; perhaps TRBD2 as D (6 bases). CDR3 region: CASSLEGWAWRDPGTDTQYF. CDR3 DNA sequence: TGTGCCAGCAGCTTAGAGGGGTGGGCGTGGAGGGACCCGGGTACAGATACGCAGTATTTT. Complete variable domain (other parts from reference TRBV11-2 and TRBJ2-3): EAGVAQSPRYKIIEKRQSVAFWCNPISGHATLYWYQQILGQGPKLLIQFQNNGVVDDSQLPKDRFSAERLKGVDSTLKIQPAKLEDSAVYLCASSLEGWAWRDPGTDTQYFGPGTRLTVL.